This is a list of T cell receptor beta chains from one sample in a study of cytomegalovirus exposure and HLA in healthy donors. Assay used: immunoSEQ multiplex PCR; TCRdb lists only in-frame clones, some missing. The data contain 150,000 to 200,000 clones, about four fifths of them seen just once; the ten biggest clones take up roughly an eighth. Material: PBMCs. The source is a woman in her twenties or thirties in good health and CMV-seropositive. The CDR3 runs from the conserved cysteine through the conserved F or W. D genes are given only for firm matches. The size entry is marked missing in some rows and otherwise reads once, few, many or a size class.

clone_size d_call j_call cdr3_length v_call cdr3_aa cdr3_nt
. . TRBJ2-5 14 TRBV7-2 CASSLGQRGETQYF TGTGCCAGCAGCTTAGGACAACGGGGGGAGACCCAGTACTTC
. . TRBJ2-6 16 TRBV30 CAWRGRGGFGANVLTF TGTGCCTGGAGGGGCAGAGGGGGTTTTGGGGCCAACGTCCTGACTTTC
. TRBD1 TRBJ1-2 17 TRBV28 CASSDGQGAYSNYGYTF TGTGCCAGCAGTGATGGACAGGGGGCATACTCTAACTATGGCTACACCTTC
few TRBD1 TRBJ2-2 15 TRBV19 CASSMGTANTGELFF TGTGCCAGTAGTATGGGGACAGCGAACACCGGGGAGCTGTTTTTT
. . TRBJ1-1 12 TRBV19 CASSIGGMEAFF TGTGCCAGTAGTATAGGAGGGATGGAAGCTTTCTTT
. TRBD1 TRBJ2-7 15 TRBV11-3 CASSLAGTGVHEQYF TGTGCCAGCAGCTTAGCTGGGACAGGGGTCCACGAGCAGTACTTC
. TRBD1 TRBJ1-6 15 TRBV27 CASSFRDRVGSPLHF TGTGCCAGCAGTTTCCGGGACAGGGTTGGTTCACCCCTCCACTTT
. TRBD1 TRBJ1-1 16 TRBV10-3 CAISDHSPGGNTEAFF TGTGCCATCAGTGACCACTCCCCAGGGGGCAACACTGAAGCTTTCTTT
. . TRBJ1-1 15 TRBV5-1 CASSRRTALNTEAFF TGCGCCAGCAGCCGACGGACAGCCTTGAACACTGAAGCTTTCTTT
. TRBD1 TRBJ2-3 14 TRBV2 CASSGDRGQDTQYF TGTGCCAGCAGTGGGGACAGGGGGCAAGATACGCAGTATTTT
. TRBD2 TRBJ2-4 15 TRBV2 CASSTSGGAKNIQYF TGTGCCAGCAGCACTAGCGGGGGCGCCAAAAACATTCAGTACTTC
. TRBD1 TRBJ1-3 17 TRBV13 CASSLVSGTVSGNAIYF TGTGCCAGCAGCTTAGTTTCCGGGACAGTCTCTGGAAACGCCATATATTTT
. . TRBJ2-2 15 TRBV25-1 CASSGSGFDTGELFF TGTGCCAGCAGTGGGTCGGGGTTCGACACCGGGGAGCTGTTTTTT
. . TRBJ1-5 15 TRBV28 CASRRGLLQDQPQHF TGTGCCAGCAGACGCGGACTTCTTCAGGATCAGCCCCAGCATTTT
. TRBD2 TRBJ2-3 14 TRBV7-2 CASSPDRGADTQYF TGTGCCAGCAGCCCAGACCGGGGGGCAGATACGCAGTATTTT
once . TRBJ2-6 19 TRBV4-1 CASSQDVGGRLTGANGLTF TGCGCCAGCAGCCAAGATGTGGGGGGGCGCTTAACTGGGGCCAACGGCCTGACTTTC
. . TRBJ1-1 12 TRBV9 CASSGRGQGAFF TGTGCCAGCAGCGGGAGAGGCCAGGGGGCTTTCTTT
once TRBD1 TRBJ2-7 13 TRBV5-1 CASSSQGAYEQYF TGCGCCAGCAGCTCCCAGGGGGCCTACGAGCAGTACTTC
. TRBD1 TRBJ1-4 15 TRBV19 CASSMGDSPNEKLFF TGTGCCAGTAGTATGGGGGACAGCCCTAATGAAAAACTGTTTTTT
. . TRBJ2-2 14 TRBV6-5 CASSYGSGTGELFF TGTGCCAGCAGTTACGGCTCAGGCACCGGGGAGCTGTTTTTT
. . TRBJ1-1 12 TRBV10-2 CASGREVTEAFF TGCGCCAGTGGACGGGAGGTAACTGAAGCTTTCTTT
. . TRBJ2-7 13 TRBV7-9 CASGGTDDYEQYF TGTGCCAGCGGCGGGACGGACGACTACGAGCAGTACTTC
. TRBD2 TRBJ2-3 16 TRBV7-8 CASSLEASGGTDTQYF TGTGCCAGCAGCTTAGAGGCTAGCGGGGGCACAGATACGCAGTATTTT
once . TRBJ1-3 17 TRBV30 CAWSVDPQGRSGNTIYF TGTGCCTGGAGTGTAGACCCACAGGGACGCTCTGGAAACACCATATATTTT
. TRBD2 TRBJ2-3 16 TRBV6-4 CASSRGLAGPADTQYF TGTGCCAGCAGTCGGGGCCTAGCGGGACCGGCAGATACGCAGTATTTT
. TRBD2 TRBJ2-1 15 TRBV5-5 CASSPASGDLNEQFF TGTGCCAGCAGCCCTGCTAGCGGAGATTTGAATGAGCAGTTCTTC
. TRBD1 TRBJ2-5 16 TRBV19 CASSVGQGAPQETQYF TGTGCCAGTAGCGTCGGACAGGGGGCGCCCCAAGAGACCCAGTACTTC
. . TRBJ2-3 15 TRBV10-1 CASSEERPSTDTQYF TGCGCCAGCAGTGAGGAGCGGCCTAGCACAGATACGCAGTATTTT
. . TRBJ2-7 12 TRBV30 CAWRGWGPEQYF TGTGCCTGGAGGGGGTGGGGGCCCGAGCAGTACTTC
. TRBD1 TRBJ1-5 12 TRBV19 CASGDSDQPQHF TGTGCCAGTGGGGACAGTGATCAGCCCCAGCATTTT
. TRBD1 TRBJ1-6 16 TRBV4-1 CASSQDRRGQNSPLHF TGCGCCAGCAGCCAAGATCGTCGGGGACAGAATTCACCCCTCCACTTT
. TRBD1 TRBJ1-2 13 TRBV28 CASRQGQGFGYTF TGTGCCAGCAGACAGGGACAGGGGTTCGGCTACACCTTC
. TRBD2 TRBJ2-1 18 TRBV9 CASSALAGGSLAYNEQFF TGTGCCAGCAGCGCCCTAGCGGGAGGGTCCCTTGCCTACAATGAGCAGTTCTTC
. TRBD1 TRBJ1-5 15 TRBV5-1 CASSLYGQGNQPQHF TGCGCCAGCAGCTTGTACGGACAGGGAAATCAGCCCCAGCATTTT
few . TRBJ1-1 13 TRBV9 CASSGQENTEAFF TGTGCCAGCAGCGGACAGGAGAACACTGAAGCTTTCTTT
once . TRBJ1-1 12 TRBV15 CATSSGGPEAFF TGTGCCACCAGCAGCGGGGGACCTGAAGCTTTCTTT
. TRBD1 TRBJ2-5 14 TRBV7-2 CASSTTTGTQTQYF TGTGCCAGCAGCACCACGACAGGGACGCAGACCCAGTACTTC
. TRBD1 TRBJ2-7 12 TRBV2 CASRQGAYEQYF TGTGCCAGTAGACAGGGGGCCTACGAGCAGTACTTC
. TRBD1 TRBJ1-1 16 TRBV7-8 CASSPHRGAPDTEAFF TGTGCCAGCAGTCCACACAGGGGGGCCCCTGACACTGAAGCTTTCTTT
few TRBD2 TRBJ2-3 18 TRBV27 CASSSTTSSGRNTDTQYF TGTGCCAGCAGTTCAACCACTTCTAGCGGGAGGAACACAGATACGCAGTATTTT